This entry concerns a single TCR beta chain. Sequenced by immunoSEQ multiplex PCR; TCRdb stores in-frame clones only, minus some. The sample holds about 200,000 clones, 65% to 90% seen once. This specimen belongs to a study of blood T cell repertoires in COVID-19. Germline V gene lookup returns CDR1 SGHNT and CDR2 YYREEE (reference sequence). The CDR3 contains 14 residues. V was pared by 0 bases and J by 6 bases, with 5 bases of the junction left unmatched. The V call is TRBV5-4, the J call TRBJ1-2; 7 bases are shared with TRBD1. Sequenced material: PBMCs or T cells enriched from blood (not recorded which). The sequence was collected from a woman aged 40 to 50 with acute COVID-19. The CDR3 coding sequence is TGTGCCAGCAGCTTGGTAGACAGGGACAATGGCTACACCTTC. The encoded protein is CASSLVDRDNGYTF. Supplemented by reference TRBV5-4 and TRBJ1-2, the full variable domain reads ETGVTQSPTHLIKTRGQQVTLRCSSQSGHNTVSWYQQALGQGPQFIFQYYREEENGRGNFPPRFSGLQFPNYSSELNVNALELDDSALYLCASSLVDRDNGYTFGSGTRLTVV.